This is a list of T cell receptor beta chains from one sample in a study of T-cell memory formation after mild COVID-19. MiXCR was run by TCRdb on the 5' RACE reads, yielding one entry per CDR3 protein. Among 180,000 or so distinct CDR3 sequences, around 10% were seen once, and the ten largest hold approximately 3.8%. Sequenced: PBMCs or a T cell subset sorted from them (not recorded which). All receptors derive from a man aged 18 to 29 who had mild COVID-19 (a few samples of this study predate the infection). Cell type and time point are not known. Both conserved end residues are part of each CDR3. The D gene is left open where the match is weak. Clone size appears in some rows only: once, few, many, or a class for an expanded clone.

clone size	D gene	V gene	J gene	CDR3 protein	CDR3 DNA
few	TRBD2	TRBV20-1	TRBJ2-5	CSARRASGGQETQYF	TGCAGTGCTAGAAGGGCTAGCGGGGGCCAAGAGACCCAGTACTTC
few	.	TRBV7-8	TRBJ1-6	CASSLGWENSPLHF	TGTGCCAGCAGCTTAGGTTGGGAGAATTCACCCCTCCACTTT
few	TRBD2	TRBV3-1	TRBJ2-2	CASSTTSAGELFF	TGTGCCAGCAGCACAACTAGCGCCGGGGAGCTGTTTTTT
few	.	TRBV5-1	TRBJ1-2	CASSRTAPYGYTF	TGCGCCAGCAGCCGGACAGCTCCCTATGGCTACACCTTC
.	.	TRBV7-3	TRBJ2-5	CASSLSPGVQETQYF	TGTGCCAGCAGCTTAAGTCCAGGGGTCCAAGAGACCCAGTACTTC
.	.	TRBV5-1	TRBJ2-3	CASSFNLPTDTQYF	TGCGCCAGCAGCTTTAACTTACCCACAGATACGCAGTATTTT
.	.	TRBV5-1	TRBJ1-4	CASSPGGPSEKLFF	TGCGCCAGCAGCCCCGGGGGCCCCAGCGAAAAACTGTTTTTT
.	.	TRBV4-1	TRBJ1-2	CASSLSDAIHYGYTF	TGCGCCAGCAGCTTATCGGACGCGATCCACTATGGCTACACCTTC
few	TRBD1	TRBV7-3	TRBJ2-3	CASSVRGRVDTQYF	TGTGCCAGCAGCGTCAGGGGGCGGGTAGATACGCAGTATTTT
few	TRBD1	TRBV5-1	TRBJ1-6	CASSITGGNSPLHF	TGCGCCAGCAGCATAACAGGGGGAAATTCACCCCTCCACTTT
few	TRBD1	TRBV9	TRBJ2-3	CASSSRGLGADTQYF	TGTGCCAGCAGCTCAAGGGGGCTAGGGGCAGATACGCAGTATTTT
many	.	TRBV20-1	TRBJ2-3	CSAAGFVAYF	TGCAGTGCAGCAGGGTTTGTGGCGTATTTT
.	TRBD1	TRBV5-6	TRBJ1-6	CASRVQGSDSPLHF	TGTGCCAGCAGAGTACAGGGGTCTGACTCACCCCTCCACTTT
.	.	TRBV12-3/TRBV12-4	TRBJ2-6	CASSLETNVLTF	TGTGCCAGTTCTCTTGAGACCAACGTCCTGACTTTC
.	.	TRBV4-3	TRBJ1-2	CASSQEHSGASGYTF	TGCGCCAGCAGCCAAGAGCACTCGGGGGCGTCGGGCTACACCTTC
.	.	TRBV6-6	TRBJ1-2	CATLDPGSYGYTF	TGTGCCACCTTGGACCCTGGCAGCTATGGCTACACCTTC
.	.	TRBV5-1	TRBJ2-4	CASRDTAELAKNIQYF	TGCGCCAGCAGGGATACAGCCGAACTAGCCAAAAACATTCAGTACTTC
.	.	TRBV12-3/TRBV12-4	TRBJ1-2	CASSIRQEGHGYTF	TGTGCCAGCAGTATCCGCCAGGAGGGGCATGGCTACACCTTC
.	.	TRBV5-1	TRBJ2-5	CASSKQSREETQYF	TGCGCCAGCAGCAAACAATCCCGAGAAGAGACCCAGTACTTC
few	TRBD1	TRBV6-5	TRBJ2-5	CASRKQAAGTGGRETQYF	TGTGCCAGCAGAAAACAAGCCGCCGGGACAGGGGGACGAGAGACCCAGTACTTC
.	.	TRBV3-1	TRBJ2-7	CASSQWPINPYEQYF	TGTGCCAGCAGCCAGTGGCCTATCAACCCCTACGAGCAGTACTTC
many	.	TRBV5-5	TRBJ2-3	CASSSRPLGLTDTQYF	TGTGCCAGCAGCTCGCGGCCCTTGGGCCTCACAGATACGCAGTATTTT